This T cell receptor beta chain was sequenced in a study of shared clonotypes between healthy human individuals. Study background: Three CD4 naive, three CD4 memory, two CD8 naive and one CD8 memory plate were used per donor. Study-level points and caveats: Roughly 5% of naive CD4 clonotypes were shared across a handful of donors. Only blood samples were collected, and tissue repertoires likely differ.

Comments on this clone: Its antigen is unidentified. The same CDR3 is also encoded by other DNA sequences in this sample.

The length of the CDR3 is 15 residues. The junction had 4 bases not matched to a gene; V was cut back by 1 base and J by 3 bases. Looked up from germline, CDR1 is MDHEN and CDR2 is SYDVKM. TCRdb keeps only in-frame clones here, not all; method: immunoSEQ multiplex PCR. This table has 2 million to 2.5 million clones, under 95% appearing once. The sample was naive CD4+ T cells from PBMCs. Subset here: CD45RA+ positively selected. The chain has TRBV28 and TRBJ2-7; 9 nucleotides align to TRBD1. This TCR came from a man between 18 and 29 years old in good health. Some clones in this sample may be carry-over from other donors' samples. The CDR3 region is CASSLSGTGSYEQYF. CDR3 DNA: TGTGCCAGCAGTTTATCCGGGACAGGGAGCTACGAGCAGTACTTC.